This T cell receptor (beta chain) is from a study of shared T cell receptors in the human thymus. Some clones are missing from TCRdb's copy, which holds only in-frame ones; the method was immunoSEQ multiplex PCR. The sample holds 600,000 to 900,000 clones, approximately 83% seen once. This clone was observed a single time. The CDR3 is made up of 14 amino acids. V was clipped by 5 bases and J by 6 bases; unmatched bases: 7. CDR1 ENHRY and CDR2 SYGVKD come from the germline V gene. These sequences were also reported in another study, on human thymus T cells.

This rearrangement joins TRBV10-3 to TRBJ1-1; 9 nucleotides line up with TRBD1. The TCR originated in a girl less than two years old with a congenital heart defect. Sequencing was done on a sample of thymocytes. The CDR3, as DNA: TGTGCCATCAGTCGGGACAGGGATCATGCTGAAGCTTTCTTT. Its translation is CAISRDRDHAEAFF.